This entry describes one T cell receptor (beta chain). What this receptor recognizes is not known. No much larger clone exists at a distance of one base, and base qualities are not known. These data are taken from a study of shared clonotypes between healthy human individuals (dated by TCRdb to 2018 to 2020). A note on the overall study: The cohort comprised a couple of women and a few men aged 18 to 49 years. To estimate repertoire size and how much clonotypes are shared between individuals, the study performed deep sequencing of blood TCR repertoires from 4 to 6 healthy adults. Each donor's leukapheresis produced roughly between roughly 0.94 and 9.5 billion PBMCs. Libraries were prepared and TCR repertoires were sequenced by different laboratories using diverse techniques, in order to increase sequencing depth and limit assay-specific biases. For each donor, CD4 naive and CD4 memory were each given three plates, CD8 naive was given two plates, and CD8 memory was given one plate. On the study overall, not on this receptor specifically: Based on pairwise subsampling, the degree of clonotype sharing among donors was expected to be affected by sequencing depth. Compared with non-shared clonotypes, the clonotypes found in all four sorted-subset donors had higher generation probabilities. When a handful of donors were compared, the shared fraction of clonotypes was 5% to 6.5% for naive CD4, approximately 3.3% for naive CD8, more than 2% for memory CD4, and 0.35% to 0.5% for memory CD8. Because the study included only a small number of donors, the genetic and exposure-history diversity represented was limited. Incomplete sequencing was indicated by rarefaction of sorted-subset datasets, despite the large sequencing depth. Larger estimated clonotype richness was generally found for naive subsets than for memory subsets. Sampling was limited to blood, and TCR repertoires in tissue likely differ from TCR repertoires in blood.

TCR CDR3 regions were amplified from genomic DNA by multiplex PCR using the deep immunoSEQ assay. Extracted genomic DNA from each cell subset was spread evenly across all wells of several immunoSEQ 96-well plates, with each plate serving as a replicate. For sorted subsets, each replicate PCR was loaded with about 200 ng genomic DNA, equivalent to some 27,000 T cell genomes. The purified libraries were quantified using a Qubit 3.0 fluorometer, sized with a Bioanalyzer 2100, and then quantified again using the KAPA Library Quantification kit. A separate single-read 150-cycle Illumina NextSeq 550 flow cell was used to sequence each immunoSEQ 96-well plate. For the original study's pipeline: The immunoSEQ output contained only junctional sequences without quality scores, so filtering could not match that applied to full-length reads. To assign V/J genes and CDR3, sequences were annotated using PyIR, a Python wrapper for IgBLAST v1.9, with IMGT germline references. Reads were filtered out if the reads had weak V/J assignments (E-value above 1e-6), no CDR3, stop codons, out-of-frame junctions, or ambiguous translated residues. V3J clonotypes were defined as sequences sharing an identical inferred V gene, J gene, and CDR3 amino acid sequence. Percentage overlap between repertoires was calculated by dividing the number of shared unique clonotypes by the size of the smaller repertoire. RTK rarefaction, the Chao1 estimator, and Recon v2.1 estimates of unobserved clonotypes were used to assess repertoire richness. Generation probabilities were computed with OLGA for all TCRbeta clonotypes obtained by the gDNA method from four donors. This is the immuneACCESS table as TCRdb keeps it, with only in-frame sequences that have V and J called. A part of the clones is gone; compared with another copy, unresolved V genes explain less than half, and the rest is unexplained. The V and J calls and the clone size are those of that table, but D and trimming were determined from the DNA. The sample includes 2 million to 2.5 million clones, with around 95% observed a single time. More than 0.1% of the sample comes from the top ten.

For CDR1 and CDR2, the germline V gene lists SGHAT and FQNNGV. V drops 3 bases and J drops 6 bases, leaving 18 bases in between. The CDR3 starts with the cysteine, ends with the phenylalanine, and has 16 residues. Of all the DNA, just the CDR3 is kept, 48 bases in frame from base 1. The donors were healthy, HIV-negative adults who had no recently reported acute infections or vaccinations. Only Caucasian adults living in Nashville, Tennessee, USA were represented among the donors. Magnetic negative selection was used to enrich CD4+ T cells, after which naive cells were positively selected on CD45RA and the negative fraction became the memory subset. Blood was obtained by leukapheresis, after which PBMCs were separated by Ficoll-Histopaque density gradient centrifugation and cryopreserved in liquid nitrogen vapor phase. Analytical flow cytometry was used to check the purity and quantity of every magnetically sorted T cell population. Genomic DNA was isolated from every sorted fraction and measured by UV absorbance on a Nanodrop 2000c.

Sample: naive CD4+ T cells sorted from blood. The cell subset or site label, as the study defines it: CD45RA+ positively selected. The V and J genes are TRBV11-2 and TRBJ1-3; D gene: possibly TRBD1, on 6 matching bases. This TCR derives from a man aged 18 to 29 in good health. The CDR3 in this case is CASSFNSGHGLNTIYF. The DNA sequence is as follows: TGTGCCAGCAGCTTCAACTCGGGACATGGTTTAAACACCATATATTTT.